The 21 T cell receptor beta chains reported below all come from one sample, sequenced in a study of T cells in localized non-small cell lung cancer. Libraries were prepared by immunoSEQ multiplex PCR; TCRdb keeps only in-frame clonotypes and omits some of them. The sample lists roughly 24,000 clones, roughly 80% seen once, with around a tenth in the top ten. The input for sequencing was peripheral blood, taken before any cancer treatment. The origin of the receptors is a man aged 40-75 years with stage III squamous cell lung carcinoma.

CDR3 DNA: TGTGCCAGTACTATGGACGGAATGACTAACACCGGGGAGCTGTTTTTT. This encodes CASTMDGMTNTGELFF. V usage is TRBV19 and J usage is TRBJ2-2; D uncertain. This CDR3 is built from 16 residues. In germline, CDR1 is LNHDA, CDR2 SQIVND (reference sequence). Trimming took off 7 bases at V and 2 bases at J, with 17 bases between the two ends.

V usage is TRBV29-1 and J usage is TRBJ1-4; TRBD1 matches 9 bases. Germline V gives CDR1 SQVTM, CDR2 ANQGSEA. Losses at the gene ends were 3 bases for V and 5 bases for J; bases not matched to a gene: 1. The CDR3 consists of 13 residues. The CDR3 DNA reads TGCAGCGTTGATGGACAGGGGAATGAAAAACTGTTTTTT. Translated: CSVDGQGNEKLFF.

V and J are TRBV6-4 and TRBJ2-2; D gene uncertain. Germline CDR1 reads MRHNA; CDR2 reads SNTAGT. The V end was cut by 0 bases, the J end by 4 bases, with 6 bases between. The CDR3 is 14 amino acids. The CDR3: CASSDSAGTGELFF. Here the CDR3 DNA reads TGTGCCAGCAGTGACTCGGCCGGCACCGGGGAGCTGTTTTTT.

This clone is a singleton in its sample. The chain is built from TRBV6-1 and TRBJ2-2; a weak D match, TRBD1 (6 bases). V lost 8 bases to trimming and J lost 3 bases, with 13 bases between them. Germline CDR1 reads MNHNS; CDR2 reads SASEGT. This CDR3 spans 14 amino acids. This chain's CDR3 is CASEGTHYTGELFF. The CDR3 nucleotides are TGTGCCAGCGAAGGGACACACTACACCGGGGAGCTGTTTTTT.

The rearrangement links TRBV9 to TRBJ2-5; D perhaps matches TRBD2 (6 bases). V lost 0 bases to trimming and J lost 7 bases, with 16 bases between them. Germline V CDR1 and CDR2: SGDLS, YYNGEE. The CDR3 sequence is 15 residues long. The DNA of the CDR3 is TGTGCCAGCAGCGTAGGGCTAGCGAGGGCGGGGACCCAGTACTTC. Translated, it gives CASSVGLARAGTQYF.

V usage is TRBV18 and J usage is TRBJ2-5; 12 nucleotides agree with TRBD1. The CDR3 covers 16 residues. Germline V gene lookup returns CDR1 KGHSH and CDR2 LQKENI. The V and J ends lost 6 bases and 4 bases, in that order; junction bases with no gene match: 9. For the CDR3, the DNA is TGTGCCAGCTCCCCCGGGACAGGGGGCGCGGGAGAGACCCAGTACTTC. Residues: CASSPGTGGAGETQYF.

J is TRBJ2-7 and V is TRBV4-1, with D unclear. Trimming took off 1 base at V and 2 bases at J, with 9 bases between the two ends. Germline loops: CDR1 MGHRA, CDR2 YSYEKL. This CDR3 has 14 amino acids. In DNA form, the CDR3 reads TGCGCCAGCAGCCAAGCGGCAAATACCTACGAGCAGTACTTC. This sequence encodes CASSQAANTYEQYF.

V is TRBV13 and J is TRBJ2-3; 9 bases map to TRBD2. The ends lost 4 bases at V and 4 bases at J; junction bases unmatched: 3. CDR1 PRHDT and CDR2 FYEKMQ come from the germline V gene (reference sequence). This CDR3 spans 14 amino acids. In nucleotides, the CDR3 is TGTGCCAGCAGCTCAAGCGGGGGGCCAGATACGCAGTATTTT. This encodes CASSSSGGPDTQYF.

The rearrangement links TRBV9 to TRBJ2-3, with D uncertain. Germline-derived CDR1 and CDR2 are SGDLS and YYNGEE. Deletions cut 0 bases from V and 1 base from J, with 6 bases between. This CDR3 is 14 amino acids long. CDR3 sequence: CASSVEGGTDTQYF. CDR3 nucleotide sequence: TGTGCCAGCAGCGTAGAGGGCGGCACAGATACGCAGTATTTT. The variable domain in full, with the rest retrieved from reference TRBV9 and TRBJ2-3, is DSGVTQTPKHLITATGQRVTLRCSPRSGDLSVYWYQQSLDQGLQFLIQYYNGEERAKGNILERFSAQQFPDLHSELNLSSLELGDSALYFCASSVEGGTDTQYFGPGTRLTVL.

The rearrangement joins TRBV14 to TRBJ2-1; weak D call: TRBD1 (6 bases). From germline, CDR1 is SGHDN and CDR2 FVKESK. The CDR3 is 16 residues long. Trimming removed 1 base from V and 7 bases from J, with 17 bases in between. For the CDR3, the DNA is TGTGCCAGCAGCCAAGGAGGAACAGGGTACGGGAATGAGCAGTTCTTC. Residues: CASSQGGTGYGNEQFF.

The V call is TRBV19, the J call TRBJ1-3; the D is unclear. Germline CDR1 is LNHDA and CDR2 is SQIVND (reference sequence). The CDR3 totals 14 residues. V shed 8 bases and J shed 0 bases, with 11 bases lying between them. CDR3 nucleotides: TGTGCCAGTTCGGACGGTTCCTCTGGAAACACCATATATTTT. Protein sequence: CASSDGSSGNTIYF.

V gene TRBV10-2 combines with J gene TRBJ2-2; D remains unclear. The germline V gene has CDR1 WSHSY and CDR2 SAAADI. Trimming pared 8 bases from V and 0 bases from J, leaving 7 bases between. CDR3 size: 13 residues. The CDR3: CASWTANTGELFF. Here the CDR3 DNA reads TGCGCCAGCTGGACGGCGAACACCGGGGAGCTGTTTTTT.

There are a few counts of this clone. The V and J genes are TRBV28 and TRBJ1-2; 7 bases agree with TRBD1. The V gene end was trimmed by 1 base and the J gene end by 8 bases; junction bases not matched to a gene: 7. The CDR3 runs to 14 residues. CDR1 MDHEN and CDR2 SYDVKM come from the germline V gene. CDR3 DNA: TGTGCCAGCAGTTTATCGGCAGGGGGTAAGGGCTACACCTTC. The encoded protein is CASSLSAGGKGYTF.

The chain employs TRBV10-1 and TRBJ2-2; no reliable D call. CDR1 WNHNN and CDR2 SYGVQD come from the germline V gene (reference sequence). The CDR3 has 13 amino acids. The germline V and J ends were trimmed by 6 bases and 2 bases, with 7 bases remaining between them. The CDR3 reads CASRQLNTGELFF. The CDR3 bases are TGCGCCAGCAGACAATTAAACACCGGGGAGCTGTTTTTT.

This chain connects TRBV10-3 to TRBJ1-5; D is ambiguous. V was pared by 3 bases and J by 1 base, with 10 bases between. The CDR3 sequence is 15 residues long. Germline CDR1 ENHRY, CDR2 SYGVKD. The CDR3 is CAISDRGDSNQPQHF. In DNA, the CDR3 is TGTGCCATCAGTGACCGGGGAGACAGCAATCAGCCCCAGCATTTT.

The rearrangement uses TRBV18 and TRBJ2-1; D is unresolved. In germline, CDR1 is KGHSH, CDR2 LQKENI. CDR3 length: 14 amino acids. Trimming pared 3 bases from V and 1 base from J, leaving 7 bases between. CDR3 DNA sequence: TGTGCCAGCTCACCCTCGGATTCCTACAATGAGCAGTTCTTC. Translating it yields CASSPSDSYNEQFF.

The J gene is TRBJ2-5, the V gene TRBV11-2; D gene unclear. This CDR3 has 11 residues. The V end was cut by 1 base, the J end by 4 bases, with 1 base between. Germline loops: CDR1 SGHAT, CDR2 FQNNGV. In nucleotides, the CDR3 is TGTGCCAGCAGCTTAGGAGAGACCCAGTACTTC. It encodes CASSLGETQYF.

This clone came up once. The gene calls are TRBV28 and TRBJ2-1; D not certain. The CDR3 has 11 residues. Germline V gene lookup returns CDR1 MDHEN and CDR2 SYDVKM. V lost 8 bases and J 10 bases, leaving 12 bases between the germline ends. The CDR3 reads CASGFRREQFF. CDR3 nucleotide sequence: TGTGCCAGCGGATTTAGGCGGGAGCAGTTCTTC. Complete variable domain (other parts from reference TRBV28 and TRBJ2-1): DVKVTQSSRYLVKRTGEKVFLECVQDMDHENMFWYRQDPGLGLRLIYFSYDVKMKEKGDIPEGYSVSREKKERFSLILESASTNQTSMYLCASGFRREQFFGPGTRLTVL.

The chain carries TRBV6-1 and TRBJ2-7; 11 bases fit TRBD1. This CDR3 is 15 amino acids long. Germline assignment: CDR1 MNHNS and CDR2 SASEGT. J was trimmed by 4 bases and V by 5 bases; bases with no gene match: 7. CDR3: CASSQGQGDSYEQYV. In DNA, the CDR3 is TGTGCCAGCAGTCAGGGACAGGGGGACTCTTACGAGCAGTACGTC.

The chain has TRBV5-1 and TRBJ2-3; D may be TRBD1 or TRBD2 (5 bases each). From germline, CDR1 is SGHRS and CDR2 YFSETQ. The V end lost 0 bases, the J end lost 4 bases, and 15 bases lay between the germline ends. The CDR3 consists of 16 residues. The CDR3 here is CASSLGTGRAPDTQYF. CDR3 nucleotides: TGCGCCAGCAGCTTGGGGACGGGACGCGCCCCAGATACGCAGTATTTT. The entire variable domain, with the rest obtained from reference TRBV5-1 and TRBJ2-3, is as follows: KAGVTQTPRYLIKTRGQQVTLSCSPISGHRSVSWYQQTPGQGLQFLFEYFSETQRNKGNFPGRFSGRQFSNSRSEMNVSTLELGDSALYLCASSLGTGRAPDTQYFGPGTRLTVL.

The rearrangement uses TRBV5-1 and TRBJ2-7; 7 bases line up with TRBD1. Trimming removed 0 bases from V and 1 base from J; junction bases left unmatched: 7. Germline CDR1 is SGHRS and CDR2 is YFSETQ. The CDR3 spans 16 residues. The CDR3 DNA reads TGCGCCAGCAGCTTGGGGGGACAGCTCGGTTCCTACGAGCAGTACGTC. This translates into CASSLGGQLGSYEQYV.